The clone carrying this TCR beta chain appeared many times. As yet, its antigen is unknown. The data were obtained in a study of blood T cells in healthy people across ages. Study outcomes and limitations: Long-lived and aged donors differed, with more naive CD4+ cells and higher diversity in the long-lived. Correlation between TCR beta diversity and naive T cell percentage was strong. A roughly linear fall in TCR beta diversity per million T cells was seen with increasing age.

The second PCR ran about 7 to 12 cycles with a sample-barcoded 5' primer and J-beta primers. Using its own MiXCR run on the 5' RACE reads, TCRdb lists one record per CDR3 protein. The sample consists of hundreds of thousands of distinct CDR3 sequences, around 20% of them appearing once. This CDR3 spans 15 amino acids. Germline V gene lookup returns CDR1 DFQATT and CDR2 SNEGSKA (reference sequence). V lost 3 bases and J 3 bases, leaving 18 bases between the germline ends. Peripheral blood samples of around 9.8 milliliters were drawn from each donor. V gene TRBV20-1 combines with J gene TRBJ2-7; a weak D match, TRBD2 (6 bases). The source material was blood. This receptor was taken from a man in his sixties or seventies in good health. The CDR3 nucleotides are TGCAGTGCTAGTTCCACCTCTAGTAGCGGCTACGAGCAGTACTTC. It encodes CSASSTSSSGYEQYF.